Shown below are 17 T cell receptor beta chains from a single sample sequenced in a study of T cell responses to AZD1222 COVID-19 vaccine (dated by TCRdb to the early 2020s). The library was built by means of the immunoSEQ multiplex PCR assay. TCRdb's version of the immuneACCESS table is confined to in-frame rearrangements and falls short of the full clone set. An unresolved V gene accounts for under half of the shortfall where checked; the remainder is of unknown origin. In this sample the table shows around 88,000 clones, 88% of which occur a single time. The ten largest account for approximately 5.5% of the sample. In light of the paper, this sample's time point label describes: baseline before first vaccination. Material: peripheral blood, obtained on day 0 of AZD1222 vaccination. Source of these receptors: an adult in good health.

The rearrangement joins TRBV4-1 to TRBJ1-2, with a possible D match to TRBD1 (5 bases). The CDR3 is made up of 17 amino acids. Trimming stripped 1 base from V and 2 bases from J, with 17 bases between. Looked up from germline, CDR1 is MGHRA and CDR2 is YSYEKL. The CDR3 sequence is CASSQAPADSLNYGYTF. CDR3 in DNA: TGCGCCAGCAGCCAAGCGCCCGCTGACAGCTTAAACTATGGCTACACCTTC.

The V and J genes are TRBV7-3 and TRBJ2-2; D is tentatively TRBD1 or TRBD2 (6 bases each). Germline V gives CDR1 SGHTA, CDR2 FQGTGA. The germline V and J ends were trimmed by 5 bases and 2 bases, with 15 bases remaining between them. The CDR3 has 16 residues. The DNA for the CDR3 is TGTGCCAGCAGCCCTCCGGGGGCGCGTAACACCGGGGAGCTGTTTTTT. The encoded protein is CASSPPGARNTGELFF.

V usage is TRBV6-5 and J usage is TRBJ1-2; D gene uncertain. V was pared by 5 bases and J by 8 bases, with 21 bases between. Germline CDR1 is MNHEY and CDR2 is SVGAGI. This CDR3 contains 15 residues. CDR3 DNA sequence: TGTGCCAGCAGTCAACCCCCCTCCGGGAAGCCGGGCTACACCTTC. It encodes CASSQPPSGKPGYTF.

The chain employs TRBV6-1 and TRBJ2-1, with unresolved D. V was shortened by 2 bases and J by 9 bases, with 8 bases between the two germline ends. The length of the CDR3 is 12 residues. Germline loops: CDR1 MNHNS, CDR2 SASEGT. CDR3 sequence: CASSERWGEQFF. CDR3 DNA sequence: TGTGCCAGCAGTGAAAGGTGGGGTGAGCAGTTCTTC.

This chain joins TRBV6-1 and TRBJ1-5; TRBD1 might be the D (5 bases). CDR1 is MNHNS, CDR2 SASEGT, per germline. Trimming cost V 1 base and J 2 bases, with 6 bases left between them. The CDR3 loop spans 14 amino acids. The CDR3 DNA follows: TGTGCCAGCAGTGAAGTGGGGGGCAATCAGCCCCAGCATTTT. As protein: CASSEVGGNQPQHF.

V is TRBV7-9 and J is TRBJ2-1; 7 bases are a match to TRBD2. V gave up 1 base and J gave up 6 bases; unmatched junction bases: 6. CDR1 SEHNR and CDR2 FQNEAQ come from the germline V gene (reference sequence). The CDR3 is 15 residues long. CDR3 in DNA: TGTGCCAGCAGCTTAGTGGGAGGGCGGGGCAATGAGCAGTTCTTC. Protein: CASSLVGGRGNEQFF. Drawing the rest from reference TRBV7-9 and TRBJ2-1, the complete variable domain is DTGVSQNPRHKITKRGQNVTFRCDPISEHNRLYWYRQTLGQGPEFLTYFQNEAQLEKSRLLSDRFSAERPKGSFSTLEIQRTEQGDSAMYLCASSLVGGRGNEQFFGPGTRLTVL.

The gene calls are TRBV19 and TRBJ2-3, with 10 bases fitting TRBD1. Looked up from germline, CDR1 is LNHDA and CDR2 is SQIVND (reference sequence). The CDR3 is 19 residues long. J lost 1 base, V lost 3 bases, and 13 bases had no gene match. CDR3 in amino acids: CASSILGTGAGPGTDTQYF. CDR3 DNA: TGTGCCAGTAGTATCCTGGGGACAGGGGCCGGGCCGGGCACAGATACGCAGTATTTT. The complete variable domain, with remaining parts taken from reference TRBV19 and TRBJ2-3, reads DGGITQSPKYLFRKEGQNVTLSCEQNLNHDAMYWYRQDPGQGLRLIYYSQIVNDFQKGDIAEGYSVSREKKESFPLTVTSAQKNPTAFYLCASSILGTGAGPGTDTQYFGPGTRLTVL.

This clone was detected once. The genes are TRBV19 and TRBJ2-1; a weak D match, TRBD1 (6 bases). Per the germline V gene, CDR1 is LNHDA and CDR2 is SQIVND (reference sequence). V was trimmed by 5 bases and J by 6 bases, leaving 17 bases between them. The CDR3 is 15 amino acids. The CDR3 coding sequence is TGTGCCAGTAGTTTACACAGGGAAAGGGGCAATGAGCAGTTCTTC. Protein sequence: CASSLHRERGNEQFF.

V and J are TRBV28 and TRBJ1-4; D not resolved. Trimming cost V 5 bases and J 5 bases, with 9 bases left between them. The CDR3 runs 13 residues. The V gene's germline CDR1 is MDHEN and CDR2 SYDVKM. The CDR3 DNA reads TGTGCCAGCAGTCAGAGGGCAAATGAAAAACTGTTTTTT. It is translated as CASSQRANEKLFF.

This clone is medium-sized by share. This chain uses TRBV25-1 with TRBJ2-5; D possibly corresponds to TRBD1 (5 bases). CDR3 length: 12 residues. Trimming shortened V by 3 bases and J by 5 bases, and 7 bases separated the two germline ends. Germline values: CDR1 MGHDK, CDR2 SYGVNS. DNA for the CDR3: TGTGCCAGCAGTGAGCAGGGCGAGACCCAGTACTTC. Protein: CASSEQGETQYF. Together with reference TRBV25-1 and TRBJ2-5, the CDR3 gives the full variable domain: EADIYQTPRYLVIGTGKKITLECSQTMGHDKMYWYQQDPGMELHLIHYSYGVNSTEKGDLSSESTVSRIRTEHFPLTLESARPSHTSQYLCASSEQGETQYFGPGTRLLVL.

The chain joins TRBV27 to TRBJ1-2; D perhaps matches TRBD1 (5 bases). Per the germline V gene, CDR1 is MNHEY and CDR2 is SMNVEV (reference sequence). The length of the CDR3 is 14 residues. With 4 bases removed from V and 8 bases from J, the gap between germline ends came to 17 bases. CDR3 residues: CASSSSRPSGGYTF. Here the CDR3 DNA reads TGTGCCAGCAGTTCCTCACGGCCCTCAGGGGGCTACACCTTC.

The chain recombines TRBV19 with TRBJ2-1; 9 nucleotides agree with TRBD2. V shed 6 bases and J 0 bases; nucleotides not matched to a gene: 12. The length of the CDR3 is 18 residues. Germline loops: CDR1 LNHDA, CDR2 SQIVND (reference sequence). As DNA, the CDR3 is TGTGCCAGTAGCCTTGGGCTAGCGGGAACCAGCTCCTACAATGAGCAGTTCTTC. It yields the protein CASSLGLAGTSSYNEQFF.

This clone was seen more than once but under ten times. The CDR3 DNA follows: TGTGCCAGCAGCCCCGAAGCGGGAGTCACCGGGGAGCTGTTTTTT. It encodes CASSPEAGVTGELFF. V and J are TRBV3-1 (or the pseudogene TRBV3-2) and TRBJ2-2, with 8 bases identical to TRBD2. Trimming at V came to 4 bases and at J to 4 bases, leaving 5 bases not matched to a gene. The CDR3 covers 15 residues. Germline lookup yields CDR1 LGHDT and CDR2 YNNKEL (reference sequence).

This rearrangement joins TRBV5-1 to TRBJ2-5; TRBD2 matches 13 bases. This CDR3 has 16 residues. Germline loops: CDR1 SGHRS, CDR2 YFSETQ. Unmatched junction bases numbered 5, after V lost 4 bases and J lost 2 bases. Here the CDR3 reads CASSTGLAGAQETQYF. CDR3 coding DNA: TGCGCCAGCAGCACCGGACTAGCGGGAGCACAAGAGACCCAGTACTTC.

Written as DNA, the CDR3 is TGTGCCACCAGCAGAGACCCACTTAGCAATCAGCCCCAGCATTTT. It encodes CATSRDPLSNQPQHF. The V and J genes are TRBV15 and TRBJ1-5, with D unclear. The V gene lost 0 bases and the J gene lost 0 bases, with 6 bases spanning the gap. The CDR3 contains 15 residues. Germline loops: CDR1 LNHNV, CDR2 YYDKDF (reference sequence).

The V call is TRBV5-4, the J call TRBJ2-7, with D perhaps TRBD2 (6 bases). The CDR3 totals 14 residues. Looked up from germline, CDR1 is SGHNT and CDR2 is YYREEE (reference sequence). Trimming removed 1 base at V and 1 base at J, with 9 bases between. CDR3 amino acids: CASSLTSSSYEQYF. CDR3 nucleotides: TGTGCCAGCAGCTTGACTAGCAGTTCCTACGAGCAGTACTTC.

This chain connects TRBV11-2 to TRBJ1-3; D is unclear. Per the germline V gene, CDR1 is SGHAT and CDR2 is FQNNGV. The CDR3 length is 13 residues. V was pared by 1 base and J by 4 bases, with 5 bases between. The CDR3, as DNA: TGTGCCAGCAGCTTAGGCAGCGGAAACACCATATATTTT. Translation: CASSLGSGNTIYF.